This TCR beta chain was found in a study of cytomegalovirus exposure and HLA in healthy donors. The PCR was carried out with 60 Vbeta primers and 13 Jbeta primers. The method was immunoSEQ multiplex PCR; TCRdb's version includes in-frame clones alone and lacks a portion of them. The sample shows around 130,000 clones, about 73% of them seen only once. The CDR3 is 17 amino acids. Germline CDR1 reads ENHRY; CDR2 reads SYGVKD. With V trimmed by 0 bases and J by 8 bases, 12 bases remained unmatched. This clone was counted a few times. V gene TRBV10-3 combines with J gene TRBJ2-1, with 8 bases identical to TRBD2. The sequence came from a woman aged 40 to 49 in good health and CMV-seropositive. What was sequenced was PBMCs. CDR3 sequence: CAISESVRSGSVDEQFF. Written as DNA, the CDR3 is TGTGCCATCAGTGAGTCGGTTCGGAGCGGGAGTGTGGATGAGCAGTTCTTC.